A single sample is the source of the 21 T cell receptor beta chains below, sequenced in a study of CD8+ T cells in alopecia areata. Treatment defined: oral pan-JAK inhibitor, 5-10 mg twice daily. Once RNA had been extracted, it was reverse transcribed into cDNA to act as the sequencing template. Generated by immunoSEQ multiplex PCR, the TCRdb table keeps only in-frame clones and is missing some. Here the sample spans approximately 160,000 clones, 60% being singletons. The input for sequencing was CD4+ T cells sorted from blood, taken at week 24, from a patient treated with tofacitinib. The receptors derive from a human donor with alopecia areata.

This clone was seen a few times. V gene TRBV4-1 combines with J gene TRBJ2-7; D not resolved. Trimming removed 2 bases from V and 0 bases from J, with 11 bases in between. The germline V gene encodes CDR1 MGHRA and CDR2 YSYEKL. The CDR3 is 15 residues long. CDR3 coding DNA: TGCGCCAGCAGCCAACCGGCGTTAAGCTCCTACGAGCAGTACTTC. This codes for CASSQPALSSYEQYF.

This clone came up once. V and J are TRBV15 and TRBJ2-7; no definite D call. The CDR3 consists of 12 residues. The germline V and J ends were trimmed by 0 bases and 2 bases, with 2 bases remaining between them. Germline V gene lookup returns CDR1 LNHNV and CDR2 YYDKDF (reference sequence). In nucleotides, the CDR3 is TGTGCCACCAGCAGAGATGCCTACGAGCAGTACTTC. Protein product: CATSRDAYEQYF. Using reference TRBV15 and TRBJ2-7 for the parts outside the CDR3, the full variable domain is DAMVIQNPRYQVTQFGKPVTLSCSQTLNHNVMYWYQQKSSQAPKLLFHYYDKDFNNEADTPDNFQSRRPNTSFCFLDIRSPGLGDTAMYLCATSRDAYEQYFGPGTRLTVT.

This chain uses TRBV4-1 with TRBJ1-1; tentatively, D is TRBD1 (6 bases). The CDR3 runs to 13 residues. V was clipped by 3 bases and J by 7 bases, with 12 bases between them. The germline V gene has CDR1 MGHRA and CDR2 YSYEKL. CDR3: CASSQRTRGEAFF. DNA of the CDR3: TGCGCCAGCAGCCAGAGAACCAGGGGTGAAGCTTTCTTT.

The rearrangement links TRBV11-1 to TRBJ2-7; the D is unclear. CDR1 SGHAT and CDR2 FQDESV come from the germline V gene (reference sequence). The CDR3 contains 14 residues. The V gene lost 1 base and the J gene lost 3 bases, with 10 bases spanning the gap. The CDR3 nucleotides are TGTGCCAGCAGCTTAGGCGCAGCTTTCTACGAGCAGTACTTC. Amino acid sequence: CASSLGAAFYEQYF. Full variable domain (remainder filled in from reference TRBV11-1 and TRBJ2-7): EAEVAQSPRYKITEKSQAVAFWCDPISGHATLYWYRQILGQGPELLVQFQDESVVDDSQLPKDRFSAERLKGVDSTLKIQPAELGDSAMYLCASSLGAAFYEQYFGPGTRLTVT.

The gene calls are TRBV7-9 and TRBJ2-7; TRBD2 is a possible D gene (5 bases). The CDR3 has 12 residues. Trimming stripped 1 base from V and 12 bases from J, with 13 bases between. Germline V gene lookup returns CDR1 SEHNR and CDR2 FQNEAQ (reference sequence). CDR3 sequence reads: CASSLETGVRYF. The CDR3 DNA sequence: TGTGCCAGCAGCTTAGAGACCGGGGTGCGGTACTTC.

This clone was picked up a small number of times. The V and J genes are TRBV10-3 and TRBJ2-3, with D maybe TRBD2 (6 bases). V lost 6 bases and J 6 bases, leaving 16 bases between the germline ends. The CDR3 totals 14 residues. Germline V gene data show CDR1 as ENHRY and CDR2 as SYGVKD. CDR3 loop: CAISRDAGGDTQYF. CDR3 in DNA: TGTGCCATCAGCAGGGACGCCGGAGGGGATACGCAGTATTTT.

The gene calls are TRBV30 and TRBJ1-4; D remains unclear. Between the trimmed V and J ends, which lost 0 bases and 8 bases, there was a span of 19 bases. Germline CDR1 and CDR2: GTSNPN and SVGIG (reference sequence). CDR3 length equals 16 residues. CDR3 coding DNA: TGTGCCTGGAGTGTTCGGAGTCTTCTCATTGCGGAAAAACTGTTTTTT. Residues: CAWSVRSLLIAEKLFF.

This clone has a handful of counts. In DNA form, the CDR3 reads TGCGCCAGCAGCCGGGACAGAACCTACGAGCAGTACTTC. Translation: CASSRDRTYEQYF. The chain couples TRBV4-1 to TRBJ2-7; TRBD1 aligns across 7 bases. CDR3 length: 13 amino acids. V shed 4 bases and J 2 bases; nucleotides not matched to a gene: 2. Per the germline V gene, CDR1 is MGHRA and CDR2 is YSYEKL.

The chain has TRBV29-1 and TRBJ2-1; TRBD1 is a possible D gene (6 bases). V lost 4 bases to trimming and J lost 6 bases, with 22 bases between them. Germline assignment: CDR1 SQVTM and CDR2 ANQGSEA. This CDR3 has 16 amino acids. The CDR3, as DNA: TGCAGCGTTGGTGGGGGAACAGGGAGTGATGGCAATGAGCAGTTCTTC. Encoded protein: CSVGGGTGSDGNEQFF.

This clone was seen more than once but under ten times. V and J are TRBV6-5 and TRBJ1-1; 7 bases map to TRBD1. CDR1 and CDR2 from the germline V gene are MNHEY and SVGAGI. The CDR3 is made up of 16 amino acids. V was pared by 1 base and J by 1 base, with 6 bases of the junction left unmatched. CDR3 DNA sequence: TGTGCCAGCAGTTACTTCCATCACAGGGGGAACACTGAAGCTTTCTTT. It encodes CASSYFHHRGNTEAFF.

This clone was observed a few times. The junction departs from the called germline gene at one end, perhaps through a read error. V is TRBV7-7 and J is TRBJ2-3; the D call may be TRBD1 or TRBD2 (6 bases each). CDR1 and CDR2 (germline): SSHAT, FNYEAQ (reference sequence). The CDR3 length is 15 residues. In DNA form, the CDR3 reads TGTGCTAGCAGTGGTGGAGGGGGTCGCACAGATACGCAGTATTTT. Translating it yields CASSGGGGRTDTQYF.

J is TRBJ1-1 and V is TRBV19; D gene ambiguous. V shed 6 bases and J shed 1 base, with 9 bases lying between them. Looked up from germline, CDR1 is LNHDA and CDR2 is SQIVND (reference sequence). The CDR3 totals 13 residues. The CDR3 nucleotides read TGTGCCAGTAGGGTACGGGAGAACACTGAAGCTTTCTTT. Protein product: CASRVRENTEAFF.

This clone was counted a few times. V is TRBV4-2 and J is TRBJ1-5; 8 nucleotides line up with TRBD1. V dropped 0 bases and J dropped 6; count of bases not matched to a gene: 4. Germline V gene data show CDR1 as LGHNA and CDR2 as YNFKEQ. CDR3 length: 15 amino acids. The CDR3: CASSQDWQGAQPQHF. In DNA form, the CDR3 reads TGTGCCAGCAGCCAAGATTGGCAGGGGGCTCAGCCCCAGCATTTT.

The sample holds one count of this clone. The chain links TRBV29-1 to TRBJ2-1; D possibly corresponds to TRBD2 (6 bases). The CDR3 totals 14 residues. Germline CDR1 SQVTM, CDR2 ANQGSEA. V lost 7 bases, J lost 0 bases, and 13 bases lay in between. The CDR3 DNA sequence: TGCAGCGCCACTAGCCGTAACTCCTACAATGAGCAGTTCTTC. Protein sequence: CSATSRNSYNEQFF.

This clone was observed a handful of times. V usage is TRBV30 and J usage is TRBJ1-2, with TRBD1 matching 9 bases. CDR1 GTSNPN and CDR2 SVGIG come from the germline V gene (reference sequence). Unmatched junction bases numbered 10, after V lost 2 bases and J lost 6 bases. This CDR3 is 15 amino acids long. The CDR3 region is CAWSHNRGQGDGYTF. CDR3 sequence (DNA): TGTGCCTGGAGTCACAATAGGGGACAGGGCGATGGCTACACCTTC. Drawing the rest from reference TRBV30 and TRBJ1-2, the complete variable domain is SQTIHQWPATLVQPVGSPLSLECTVEGTSNPNLYWYRQAAGRGLQLLFYSVGIGQISSEVPQNLSASRPQDRQFILSSKKLLLSDSGFYLCAWSHNRGQGDGYTFGSGTRLTVV.

V usage is TRBV30 and J usage is TRBJ2-1, with 8 bases matching TRBD1. Losses at the gene ends were 3 bases for V and 2 bases for J; bases not matched to a gene: 9. The germline V gene has CDR1 GTSNPN and CDR2 SVGIG (reference sequence). The CDR3 totals 16 residues. In nucleotides, the CDR3 is TGTGCCTGGAGCGGATCAGGGGGCCGTACCTACAATGAGCAGTTCTTC. This codes for CAWSGSGGRTYNEQFF. The whole variable domain, filled in from reference TRBV30 and TRBJ2-1, reads SQTIHQWPATLVQPVGSPLSLECTVEGTSNPNLYWYRQAAGRGLQLLFYSVGIGQISSEVPQNLSASRPQDRQFILSSKKLLLSDSGFYLCAWSGSGGRTYNEQFFGPGTRLTVL.

The rearrangement links TRBV30 to TRBJ1-5; possible D gene TRBD1, 5 bases. Trimming pared 0 bases from V and 7 bases from J, leaving 10 bases between. The CDR3 has 13 residues. CDR1 GTSNPN and CDR2 SVGIG come from the germline V gene (reference sequence). The CDR3 coding sequence is TGTGCCTGGAGTGTCAGGGCGGAACAGCCCCAGCATTTT. This encodes CAWSVRAEQPQHF.

The chain couples TRBV2 to TRBJ1-4, with D perhaps TRBD1 (5 bases). Trimming removed 7 bases at V and 5 bases at J, with 11 bases between. The CDR3 consists of 13 residues. CDR1 and CDR2 from the germline V gene are SNHLY and FYNNEI. CDR3 DNA: TGTGCCAGCACGACGGGGGTGAATGAAAAACTGTTTTTT. It codes for CASTTGVNEKLFF.

V and J are TRBV30 and TRBJ1-5; 10 nucleotides line up with TRBD1. The junction had 6 bases not matched to a gene; V was cut back by 4 bases and J by 6 bases. Germline CDR1 reads GTSNPN; CDR2 reads SVGIG (reference sequence). The CDR3 contains 14 residues. The CDR3 loop is CAWTQGQGFQPQHF. The DNA for the CDR3 is TGTGCCTGGACCCAGGGACAGGGGTTTCAGCCCCAGCATTTT.

V gene TRBV29-1 combines with J gene TRBJ2-5; D ambiguous. Germline assignment: CDR1 SQVTM and CDR2 ANQGSEA. With 4 bases removed from V and 2 bases from J, the gap between germline ends came to 2 bases. CDR3 length: 10 amino acids. The CDR3 reads CSVAQETQYF. The DNA for the CDR3 is TGCAGCGTTGCACAAGAGACCCAGTACTTC.

This chain connects TRBV29-1 to TRBJ2-4; D is possibly TRBD1 (6 bases). V lost 6 bases and J 10 bases, leaving 16 bases between the germline ends. CDR1 and CDR2 (germline): SQVTM, ANQGSEA. This CDR3 contains 12 residues. The CDR3 protein is CSVELQGFIQYF. CDR3 nucleotide sequence: TGCAGCGTGGAGCTTCAGGGGTTTATTCAGTACTTC.